A single sample is the source of the 27 T cell receptor beta chains below, sequenced in a study of blood T cell repertoires in COVID-19. The method was immunoSEQ multiplex PCR; TCRdb's version includes in-frame clones alone and lacks a portion of them. The sample yields almost 350,000 clones, approximately 91% seen once. The specimen sequenced was PBMCs or T cells enriched from blood (not recorded which). Every receptor here comes from a woman under 40 who had been exposed to COVID-19.

The rearrangement joins TRBV7-6 to TRBJ2-7, with a weak D call TRBD1 (6 bases). V shed 0 bases and J shed 3 bases, with 12 bases lying between them. The CDR3 runs 15 residues. Germline V gene lookup returns CDR1 SGHVS and CDR2 FNYEAQ. For the CDR3, the DNA is TGTGCCAGCAGCTTAGCCTCTACAGGGATCTACGAGCAGTACTTC. Its translation is CASSLASTGIYEQYF.

The J gene is TRBJ1-2, the V gene TRBV7-9, with 8 nucleotides matching TRBD1. Germline CDR1 and CDR2: SEHNR and FQNEAQ (reference sequence). V shed 5 bases, J shed 4 bases, and the junction held 9 bases outside the gene matches. The CDR3 runs to 15 residues. CDR3 sequence reads: CASSVTGAPVYGYTF. CDR3 in DNA: TGTGCCAGCAGCGTGACAGGGGCCCCCGTCTATGGCTACACCTTC.

J is TRBJ2-7 and V is TRBV14; D possibly corresponds to TRBD2 (6 bases). In germline, CDR1 is SGHDN, CDR2 FVKESK. Deletions cut 4 bases from V and 2 bases from J, with 18 bases between. The CDR3 loop spans 16 amino acids. The DNA of the CDR3 is TGTGCCAGCAGCCCCCATTACTGGGAGGACCCCTACGAGCAGTACTTC. Residues: CASSPHYWEDPYEQYF.

The chain links TRBV4-2 to TRBJ2-2; a possible D gene is TRBD2 (5 bases). Germline V gene lookup returns CDR1 LGHNA and CDR2 YNFKEQ. This CDR3 has 15 amino acids. V shed 0 bases and J shed 8 bases, with 13 bases lying between them. CDR3 protein: CASSQETRADGELFF. The CDR3 DNA sequence: TGTGCCAGCAGCCAAGAAACTCGAGCGGATGGGGAGCTGTTTTTT.

CDR3 sequence reads: CASRPGGEGIGQPQHF. DNA of the CDR3: TGTGCCAGCAGACCGGGGGGGGAGGGAATAGGTCAGCCCCAGCATTTT. The chain employs TRBV28 and TRBJ1-5; a possible D gene is TRBD1 (5 bases). The CDR3 loop spans 16 amino acids. V was pared by 6 bases and J by 6 bases, with 21 bases between. Germline V gene sequence: CDR1 MDHEN, CDR2 SYDVKM.

The chain carries TRBV28 and TRBJ1-5; D is perhaps TRBD1 (5 bases). V dropped 2 bases and J dropped 1 base, with 12 bases sitting between them. This CDR3 has 16 residues. Germline-derived CDR1 and CDR2 are MDHEN and SYDVKM. The CDR3 here is CASSLSAGLSNQPQHF. The CDR3 DNA reads TGTGCCAGCAGTTTAAGTGCAGGGTTGAGCAATCAGCCCCAGCATTTT.

The V and J genes are TRBV14 and TRBJ1-1; D gene uncertain. The CDR3 is made up of 13 amino acids. V lost 6 bases and J 1 base, leaving 9 bases between the germline ends. The germline CDR1 and CDR2 sequences are SGHDN and FVKESK. The CDR3 sequence: CASSTYENTEAFF. DNA for the CDR3: TGTGCCAGCAGTACTTATGAGAACACTGAAGCTTTCTTT.

The V and J genes are TRBV11-1 and TRBJ2-6; no firm D call. Germline CDR1 is SGHAT and CDR2 is FQDESV (reference sequence). The CDR3 extends over 15 amino acids. V was trimmed by 3 bases and J by 0 bases, leaving 6 bases between them. The CDR3 bases are TGTGCCAGCAGCTTCTTTTCCTCTGGGGCCAACGTCCTGACTTTC. Its protein product is CASSFFSSGANVLTF.

This clone was recorded once. The chain combines TRBV6-5 with TRBJ2-7; D may be TRBD2 (5 bases). Germline loops: CDR1 MNHEY, CDR2 SVGAGI. Between the trimmed V and J ends, which lost 11 bases and 0 bases, there was a span of 17 bases. The CDR3 runs to 14 residues. The CDR3 is CAVNSGASSYEQYF. DNA of the CDR3: TGTGCCGTAAACAGCGGAGCTAGCTCCTACGAGCAGTACTTC.

The J gene is TRBJ2-7, the V gene TRBV24-1; perhaps TRBD1 as D (5 bases). From germline, CDR1 is KGHDR and CDR2 SFDVKD. The length of the CDR3 is 15 residues. Trimming took 4 bases from V and 7 from J, leaving 19 bases between them. The CDR3 region is CATSDAATDLGEQYF. The CDR3 DNA is TGTGCCACCAGTGACGCTGCGACAGACCTGGGGGAGCAGTACTTC.

This chain connects TRBV5-1 to TRBJ1-1; D is undetermined. Germline V CDR1 and CDR2: SGHRS, YFSETQ. V was pared by 0 bases and J by 2 bases, with 8 bases between. The CDR3 has 14 amino acids. The CDR3 DNA reads as TGCGCCAGCAGCTTGGGCTACTCCAACACTGAAGCTTTCTTT. Protein product: CASSLGYSNTEAFF.

This clone was seen many times. The chain uses TRBV5-8 and TRBJ1-4; maybe TRBD1 (5 bases). Germline CDR1 is SGHTS and CDR2 is YDEGEE. The V end lost 4 bases, the J end lost 0 bases, and 13 bases lay between the germline ends. The CDR3 sequence is 16 residues long. CDR3 sequence: CASSRGRQTTNEKLFF. Here the CDR3 DNA reads TGTGCCAGCAGCCGAGGCCGACAGACAACTAATGAAAAACTGTTTTTT.

The chain couples TRBV10-3 to TRBJ2-7; 11 positions match TRBD1. The germline V gene has CDR1 ENHRY and CDR2 SYGVKD. This CDR3 region has 14 residues. After removal of 4 bases from V and 6 bases from J, the junction contained 5 bases not matched to a gene. The CDR3 DNA reads TGTGCCATCAGTGCCGGACAGGGGGCACCCGAGCAGTACTTC. This encodes CAISAGQGAPEQYF.

This rearrangement joins TRBV3-1 (or the pseudogene TRBV3-2) to TRBJ1-2; 10 nucleotides agree with TRBD1. The germline gives CDR1 LGHDT, CDR2 YNNKEL (reference sequence). The CDR3 consists of 18 residues. After removal of 4 bases from V and 0 bases from J, the junction contained 11 bases not matched to a gene. The CDR3 sequence: CASSLFRDRGFPNYGYTF. In DNA, the CDR3 is TGTGCCAGCAGCCTCTTCCGGGACAGGGGATTTCCTAACTATGGCTACACCTTC.

The chain couples TRBV19 to TRBJ1-1; TRBD1 agrees at 7 bases. The CDR3 runs to 14 residues. In germline, CDR1 is LNHDA, CDR2 SQIVND (reference sequence). Unmatched junction bases numbered 10, after V lost 10 bases and J lost 2 bases. The CDR3 DNA sequence: TGTGCCACCACCAGGGGGGCTTTTAACACTGAAGCTTTCTTT. Its translation is CATTRGAFNTEAFF.

In this sample, this clone turned up once. CDR3 sequence (DNA): TGTGCCAGTAGTGAAGGGACAGACTCCTACGAGCAGTACTTC. Its protein product is CASSEGTDSYEQYF. The V and J genes are TRBV19 and TRBJ2-7, with 7 bases aligning to TRBD1. This CDR3 has 14 amino acids. With V trimmed by 5 bases and J by 0 bases, 4 bases remained unmatched. Looked up from germline, CDR1 is LNHDA and CDR2 is SQIVND (reference sequence).

V and J are TRBV11-3 and TRBJ2-1, with 9 bases matching TRBD1. The CDR3 runs 17 residues. V shed 4 bases and J 5 bases; nucleotides not matched to a gene: 12. Germline V gene sequence: CDR1 SGHNT, CDR2 YENEEA. The CDR3 here is CASSYKLTGGNDNEQFF. DNA of the CDR3: TGTGCCAGCAGCTACAAACTAACAGGGGGCAACGACAATGAGCAGTTCTTC.

The chain joins TRBV5-1 to TRBJ1-1; a weak D match, TRBD1 (5 bases). This CDR3 contains 13 residues. Trimming took off 4 bases at V and 1 base at J, with 8 bases between the two ends. Germline V gene data show CDR1 as SGHRS and CDR2 as YFSETQ. The CDR3 region is CASSTGQNTEAFF. CDR3 sequence (DNA): TGCGCCAGCAGCACAGGACAGAACACTGAAGCTTTCTTT. Full variable domain (rest looked up from reference TRBV5-1 and TRBJ1-1): KAGVTQTPRYLIKTRGQQVTLSCSPISGHRSVSWYQQTPGQGLQFLFEYFSETQRNKGNFPGRFSGRQFSNSRSEMNVSTLELGDSALYLCASSTGQNTEAFFGQGTRLTVV.

This rearrangement joins TRBV7-3 to TRBJ2-1, with D uncertain. The CDR3 extends over 13 amino acids. CDR1 SGHTA and CDR2 FQGTGA come from the germline V gene. Trimming removed 5 bases from V and 6 bases from J, with 11 bases in between. The CDR3 region has the DNA TGTGCCAGCAGCCTCTCCCAGTCCAATGAGCAGTTCTTC. It is translated as CASSLSQSNEQFF.

The chain has TRBV19 and TRBJ1-5; the D gene is possibly TRBD1 (5 bases). This CDR3 comprises 16 residues. The ends were cut back, 4 bases at V and 0 bases at J, with 13 bases in the middle. From germline, CDR1 is LNHDA and CDR2 SQIVND (reference sequence). The CDR3 loop reads CASSKSLGDSNQPQHF. The CDR3 DNA sequence: TGTGCCAGTAGTAAGTCGTTAGGGGATAGCAATCAGCCCCAGCATTTT.

The chain's CDR3 is CSVGRVTGDGGYTF. The CDR3 nucleotides read TGCAGCGTTGGGAGGGTGACAGGGGACGGGGGCTACACCTTC. This chain links TRBV29-1 with TRBJ1-2; TRBD1 aligns across 8 bases. There are 14 residues in the CDR3. Germline CDR1 SQVTM, CDR2 ANQGSEA. V gave up 4 bases and J gave up 8 bases; unmatched junction bases: 12.

The chain carries TRBV3-1 (or the pseudogene TRBV3-2) and TRBJ2-3; 10 positions match TRBD2. Germline values: CDR1 LGHDT, CDR2 YNNKEL (reference sequence). Trimming cost V 3 bases and J 4 bases; bases outside gene matches: 13. This CDR3 comprises 18 residues. CDR3 in amino acids: CASSHRPSLAGVADTQYF. DNA for the CDR3: TGTGCCAGCAGCCACCGACCGTCTCTAGCGGGAGTAGCAGATACGCAGTATTTT.

CDR3 bases: TGTGCCAGCAGCCTCTTCAGGGCCGGGGAGCTGTTTTTT. Translated: CASSLFRAGELFF. V is TRBV28 and J is TRBJ2-2; tentatively, D is TRBD1 (5 bases). The CDR3 covers 13 residues. Germline lookup yields CDR1 MDHEN and CDR2 SYDVKM. Trimming stripped 6 bases from V and 6 bases from J, with 11 bases between.

J is TRBJ1-5 and V is TRBV6-5; 8 bases agree with TRBD1. V shed 6 bases, J shed 2 bases, and the junction held 6 bases outside the gene matches. This CDR3 comprises 15 residues. CDR1 MNHEY and CDR2 SVGAGI come from the germline V gene. The CDR3 bases are TGTGCCAGCAGAGGACAGGGATCGGGCAATCAGCCCCAGCATTTT. It encodes CASRGQGSGNQPQHF.

V usage is TRBV2 and J usage is TRBJ1-6; no clear D gene. V was pared by 3 bases and J by 4 bases, with 10 bases between. There are 15 residues in the CDR3. Germline-derived CDR1 and CDR2 are SNHLY and FYNNEI. CDR3 bases: TGTGCCAGCAGTGACGGGTATGGGTATAATTCACCCCTCCACTTT. It codes for CASSDGYGYNSPLHF.

V usage is TRBV3-1 (or the pseudogene TRBV3-2) and J usage is TRBJ2-5; a weak D match, TRBD2 (6 bases). Germline V lookup: CDR1 LGHDT, CDR2 YNNKEL (reference sequence). Trimming took off 1 base at V and 4 bases at J, with 7 bases between the two ends. This CDR3 contains 13 residues. The CDR3 protein is CASSQAGVETQYF. As DNA, the CDR3 is TGTGCCAGCAGCCAAGCGGGAGTAGAGACCCAGTACTTC.

This clone was picked up a small number of times. The chain carries TRBV29-1 and TRBJ1-4; the D gene is possibly TRBD1 (5 bases). The V end lost 5 bases, the J end lost 8 bases, and 12 bases lay between the germline ends. CDR1 SQVTM and CDR2 ANQGSEA come from the germline V gene. This CDR3 is 12 amino acids long. Here the CDR3 reads CSVWQGGEKLFF. CDR3 bases: TGCAGCGTTTGGCAGGGCGGCGAAAAACTGTTTTTT.